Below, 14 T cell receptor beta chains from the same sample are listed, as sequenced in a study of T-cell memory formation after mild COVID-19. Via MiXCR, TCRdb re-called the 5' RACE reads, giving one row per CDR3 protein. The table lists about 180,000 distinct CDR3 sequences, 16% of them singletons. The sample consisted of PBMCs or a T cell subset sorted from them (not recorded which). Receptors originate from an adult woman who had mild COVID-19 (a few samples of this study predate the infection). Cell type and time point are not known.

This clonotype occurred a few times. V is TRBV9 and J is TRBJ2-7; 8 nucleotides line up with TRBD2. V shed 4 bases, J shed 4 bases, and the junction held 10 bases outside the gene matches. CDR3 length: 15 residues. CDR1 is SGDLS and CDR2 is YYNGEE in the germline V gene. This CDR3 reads CASSPRAGATYEQYF. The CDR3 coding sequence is TGTGCCAGCAGCCCTCGAGCGGGAGCTACGTACGAGCAGTACTTC.

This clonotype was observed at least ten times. The DNA for the CDR3 is TGCAGCGTTGACTCGGGACAGATGAACTATGGCTACACCTTC. It encodes CSVDSGQMNYGYTF. The rearrangement joins TRBV29-1 to TRBJ1-2; TRBD1 agrees at 7 bases. Trimming at V came to 3 bases and at J to 2 bases, leaving 6 bases not matched to a gene. The CDR3 length is 14 residues. Per the germline V gene, CDR1 is SQVTM and CDR2 is ANQGSEA.

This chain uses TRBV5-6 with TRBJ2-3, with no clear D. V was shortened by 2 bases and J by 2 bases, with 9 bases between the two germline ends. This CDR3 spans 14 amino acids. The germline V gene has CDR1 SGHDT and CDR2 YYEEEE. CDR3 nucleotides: TGTGCCAGCAGCTTTGGGGTCCTCACAGATACGCAGTATTTT. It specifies CASSFGVLTDTQYF.

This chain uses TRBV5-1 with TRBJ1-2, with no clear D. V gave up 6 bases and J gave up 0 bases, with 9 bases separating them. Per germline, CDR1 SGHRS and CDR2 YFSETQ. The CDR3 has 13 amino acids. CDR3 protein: CASKAESNYGYTF. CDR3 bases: TGCGCCAGCAAGGCAGAGTCTAACTATGGCTACACCTTC.

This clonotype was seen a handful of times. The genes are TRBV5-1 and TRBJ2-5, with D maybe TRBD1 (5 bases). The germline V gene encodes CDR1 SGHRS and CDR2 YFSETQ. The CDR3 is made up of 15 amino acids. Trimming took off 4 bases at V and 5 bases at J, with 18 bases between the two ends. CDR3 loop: CASSQAQGLGETQYF. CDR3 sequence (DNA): TGCGCCAGCAGCCAGGCTCAGGGTTTAGGGGAGACCCAGTACTTC.

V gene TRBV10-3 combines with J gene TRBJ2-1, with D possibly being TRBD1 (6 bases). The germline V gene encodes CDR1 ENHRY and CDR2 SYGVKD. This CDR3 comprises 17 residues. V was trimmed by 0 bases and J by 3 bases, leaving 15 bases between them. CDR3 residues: CAISESTWGRNYNEQFF. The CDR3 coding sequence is TGTGCCATCAGTGAGTCGACTTGGGGGCGAAACTACAATGAGCAGTTCTTC.

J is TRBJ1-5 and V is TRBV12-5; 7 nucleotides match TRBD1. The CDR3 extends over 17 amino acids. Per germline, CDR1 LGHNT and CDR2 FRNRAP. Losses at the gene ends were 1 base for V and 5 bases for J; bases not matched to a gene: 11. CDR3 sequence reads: CASGLASLTGTHQPQHF. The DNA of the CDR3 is TGTGCTAGTGGTTTGGCCTCATTGACAGGGACCCATCAGCCCCAGCATTTT.

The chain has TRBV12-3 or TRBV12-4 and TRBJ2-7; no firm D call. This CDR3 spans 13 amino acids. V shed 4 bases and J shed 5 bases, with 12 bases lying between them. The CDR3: CASSSADTHEQYF. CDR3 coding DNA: TGTGCCAGCAGTTCAGCTGACACCCACGAGCAGTACTTC.

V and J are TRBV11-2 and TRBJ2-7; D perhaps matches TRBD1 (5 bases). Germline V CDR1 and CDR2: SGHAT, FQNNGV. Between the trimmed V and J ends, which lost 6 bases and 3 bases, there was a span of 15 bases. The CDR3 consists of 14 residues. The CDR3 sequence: CASSRTQRGYEQYF. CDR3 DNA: TGTGCCAGCAGTAGGACCCAAAGGGGCTACGAGCAGTACTTC.

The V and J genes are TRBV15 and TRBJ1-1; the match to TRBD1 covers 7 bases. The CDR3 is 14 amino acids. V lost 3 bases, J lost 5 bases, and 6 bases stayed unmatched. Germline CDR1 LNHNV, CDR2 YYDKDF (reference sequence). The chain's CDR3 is CATSRDGTVTEAFF. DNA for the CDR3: TGTGCCACCAGCAGGGACGGGACAGTTACTGAAGCTTTCTTT.

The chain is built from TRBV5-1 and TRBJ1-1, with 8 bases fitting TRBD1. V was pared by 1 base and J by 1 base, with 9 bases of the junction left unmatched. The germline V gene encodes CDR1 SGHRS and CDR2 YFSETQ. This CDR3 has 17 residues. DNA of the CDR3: TGCGCCAGCAGCTTGAGGTACCTACAGGGGGGGAACACTGAAGCTTTCTTT. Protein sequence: CASSLRYLQGGNTEAFF.

Written as DNA, the CDR3 is TGCGCCAGCAGCCAAGAACCATACCCGAGGGAGCTGTTTTTT. Its protein product is CASSQEPYPRELFF. V usage is TRBV4-3 and J usage is TRBJ2-2; no firm D call. V was trimmed by 0 bases and J by 9 bases, leaving 11 bases between them. This CDR3 is built from 14 residues. Germline CDR1 is LGHNA and CDR2 is YSLEER.

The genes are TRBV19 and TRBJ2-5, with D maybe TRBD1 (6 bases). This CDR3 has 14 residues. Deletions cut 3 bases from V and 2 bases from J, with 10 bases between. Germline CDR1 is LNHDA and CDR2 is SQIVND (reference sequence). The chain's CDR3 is CASSISGHQETQYF. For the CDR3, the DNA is TGTGCCAGTAGTATTTCGGGACATCAAGAGACCCAGTACTTC.

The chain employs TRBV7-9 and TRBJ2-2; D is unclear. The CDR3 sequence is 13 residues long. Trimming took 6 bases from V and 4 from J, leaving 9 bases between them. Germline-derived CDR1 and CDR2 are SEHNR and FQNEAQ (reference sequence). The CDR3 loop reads CASRLPGTGELFF. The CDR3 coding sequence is TGTGCCAGCAGACTCCCGGGCACCGGGGAGCTGTTTTTT.